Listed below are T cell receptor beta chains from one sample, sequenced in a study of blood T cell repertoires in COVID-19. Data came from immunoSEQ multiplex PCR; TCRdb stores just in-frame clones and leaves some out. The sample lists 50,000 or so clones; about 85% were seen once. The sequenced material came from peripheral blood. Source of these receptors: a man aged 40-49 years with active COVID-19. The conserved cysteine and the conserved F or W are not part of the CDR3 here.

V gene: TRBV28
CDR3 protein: ASSSLAGGGYEQF

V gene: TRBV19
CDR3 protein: ASSAQDPLPGNTIY

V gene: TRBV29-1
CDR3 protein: SVGGEADEKLF

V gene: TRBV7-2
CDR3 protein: ASSPRRQRVETQY

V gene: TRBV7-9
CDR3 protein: ASSPSRVGYGYT

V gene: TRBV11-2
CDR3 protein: ASSLFAGDLDEQF

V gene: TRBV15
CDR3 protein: ATREMGEQF

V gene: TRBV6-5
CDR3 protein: ASSFPGSGRGAEQF

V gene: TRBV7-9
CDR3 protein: ASRDPGLAGGPHEQY

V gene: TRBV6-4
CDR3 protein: ASSDSGGANTEAF

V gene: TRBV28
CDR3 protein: ASSPTGSGTSAQPQH

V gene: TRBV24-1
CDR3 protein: ATSDLPRQGAHGYT

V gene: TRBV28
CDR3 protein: ASSNPRTGPQGEQY

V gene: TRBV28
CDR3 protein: ASSPLDRARYNEQF

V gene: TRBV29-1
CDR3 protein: SVVSGNNYGYT

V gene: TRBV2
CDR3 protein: ATKGASGRKADTQY

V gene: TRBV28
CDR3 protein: ASSPPRQGFYGYT

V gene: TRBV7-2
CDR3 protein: ASSRYNEQF

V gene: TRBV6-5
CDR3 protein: ASSFEQGGQPQH

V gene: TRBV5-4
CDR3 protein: ASSLDRQNTEAF

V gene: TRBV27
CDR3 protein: ASSLYPFQREGEETQY

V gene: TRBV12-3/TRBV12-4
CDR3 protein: ASSLGLLTEAF

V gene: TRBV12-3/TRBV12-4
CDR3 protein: ASSQREDTQY

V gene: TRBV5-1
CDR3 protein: ASSLRRERNTGELF

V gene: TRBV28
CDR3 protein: ASNRRSSQPQH

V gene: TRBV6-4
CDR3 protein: ASSVSGGDNQPQH

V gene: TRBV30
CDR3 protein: AWSQSRGHYEQY

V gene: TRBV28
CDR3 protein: ASSESKGSPLH

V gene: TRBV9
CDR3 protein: ASRAGTGNTGELF

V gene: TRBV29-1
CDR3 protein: SVGTSGREAEQY

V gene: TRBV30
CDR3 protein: AWSPTPGEKAF

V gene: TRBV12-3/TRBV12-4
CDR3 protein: ASSLTVHYGYT

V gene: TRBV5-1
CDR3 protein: ASSGGQLNTEAF

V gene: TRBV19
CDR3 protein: ASSRRGVGGAGANVLT

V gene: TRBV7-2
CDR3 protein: ASSLDWRVKT

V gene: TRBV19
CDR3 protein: ASSIQGQGNQPQH

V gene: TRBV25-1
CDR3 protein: ASRGALSYEQY

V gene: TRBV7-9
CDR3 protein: ASSPETGGAYNEQF

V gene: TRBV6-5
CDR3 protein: ASSRGGYDQPQH

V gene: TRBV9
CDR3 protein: ASSPDYPVEGAKGYT

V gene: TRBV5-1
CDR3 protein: ASSSGVSNQPQH

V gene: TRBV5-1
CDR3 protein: ASSGGYTEAF

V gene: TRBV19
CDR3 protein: ASSVHRAAEQY

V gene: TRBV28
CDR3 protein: ASSLTQPTTNEKLF

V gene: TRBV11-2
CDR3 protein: ASSLMWGVDTQY

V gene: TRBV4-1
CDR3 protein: ASSRTRLAGAPDTQY

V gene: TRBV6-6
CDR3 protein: ASSGQGEF

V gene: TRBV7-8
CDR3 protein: ASSLGTGLEAF

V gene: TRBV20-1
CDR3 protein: SASLRPSPTDTQY